These 13 T cell receptor beta chains originate from one sample sequenced in a study of siplizumab effects on memory and regulatory T cells. Here immunoSEQ multiplex PCR was the method, and the copy in TCRdb shows in-frame clones only, minus some. The data show about 100,000 clones, 93% seen once. The sequenced sample consisted of Tregs sorted from blood. The source of these receptors is a human donor in good health.

The gene calls are TRBV6-1 and TRBJ1-2; D gene ambiguous. The CDR3 is 14 amino acids. Trimming pared 1 base from V and 4 bases from J, leaving 10 bases between. Looked up from germline, CDR1 is MNHNS and CDR2 is SASEGT. Here the CDR3 DNA reads TGTGCCAGCAGTGAAGGGCCAGCCATCTATGGCTACACCTTC. Its translation: CASSEGPAIYGYTF.

This clone was found once. The chain uses TRBV29-1 and TRBJ1-2; D is ambiguous. CDR3 length: 11 amino acids. The V end lost 7 bases, the J end lost 4 bases, and 10 bases lay between the germline ends. Germline V gene sequence: CDR1 SQVTM, CDR2 ANQGSEA. This chain's CDR3 is CSAAVAYGYTF. CDR3 in DNA: TGCAGCGCGGCGGTGGCCTATGGCTACACCTTC. Full variable domain (rest looked up from reference TRBV29-1 and TRBJ1-2): SAVISQKPSRDICQRGTSLTIQCQVDSQVTMMFWYRQQPGQSLTLIATANQGSEATYESGFVIDKFPISRPNLTFSTLTVSNMSPEDSSIYLCSAAVAYGYTFGSGTRLTVV.

J is TRBJ1-2 and V is TRBV4-2; 7 nucleotides line up with TRBD1. In germline, CDR1 is LGHNA, CDR2 YNFKEQ. There are 16 residues in the CDR3. The junction had 12 bases not matched to a gene; V was cut back by 3 bases and J by 5 bases. CDR3 amino acids: CASSQGETGPWYGYTF. CDR3 nucleotide sequence: TGTGCCAGCAGCCAGGGTGAGACAGGGCCCTGGTATGGCTACACCTTC.

The V call is TRBV30, the J call TRBJ1-5; D uncertain. This CDR3 region has 13 residues. V was trimmed by 1 base and J by 8 bases, leaving 12 bases between them. Germline V lookup: CDR1 GTSNPN, CDR2 SVGIG (reference sequence). Here the CDR3 DNA reads TGTGCCTGGAGTGGCGGCAGAATGGAGCCCCAGCATTTT. Amino acid sequence: CAWSGGRMEPQHF.

V is TRBV4-2 and J is TRBJ2-3, with TRBD2 as a possible D gene (5 bases). V was clipped by 4 bases and J by 9 bases, with 8 bases between them. Germline CDR1 and CDR2: LGHNA and YNFKEQ. The CDR3 has 11 residues. The CDR3 coding sequence is TGTGCCAGCAGCCTGCAGCGGACGCAGTATTTT. This codes for CASSLQRTQYF.

The CDR3 loop is CASSPGRGYEQYF. In DNA form, the CDR3 reads TGTGCCAGCAGCCCAGGCCGCGGCTACGAGCAGTACTTC. The chain carries TRBV7-6 and TRBJ2-7; D remains ambiguous. The CDR3 length is 13 residues. Germline CDR1 reads SGHVS; CDR2 reads FNYEAQ. The V gene lost 5 bases and the J gene lost 3 bases, with 11 bases spanning the gap.

The chain uses TRBV15 and TRBJ2-3, with TRBD1 matching over 7 bases. Looked up from germline, CDR1 is LNHNV and CDR2 is YYDKDF (reference sequence). V lost 5 bases, J lost 0 bases, and 14 bases stayed unmatched. The CDR3 spans 18 residues. The CDR3 bases are TGTGCCACCAGCGCAAGACGGTTGGCAGGGGGTAGCACAGATACGCAGTATTTT. This translates into CATSARRLAGGSTDTQYF.

The V and J genes are TRBV7-2 and TRBJ2-1; D gene unclear. Germline CDR1 and CDR2: SGHTA and FQGNSA. V was cut by 4 bases and J by 0 bases, with 16 bases left in between. This CDR3 comprises 17 residues. DNA of the CDR3: TGTGCCAGCAGCTCTATGGGGTGGGTTAGCTCCTACAATGAGCAGTTCTTC. Amino acids: CASSSMGWVSSYNEQFF.

In this sample, this clone turned up once. This chain links TRBV18 with TRBJ2-7, with 9 bases fitting TRBD2. The CDR3 has 15 amino acids. Germline trimming cut 1 base from V and 0 bases from J; bases unmatched to any gene: 1. The germline V gene encodes CDR1 KGHSH and CDR2 LQKENI. The DNA of the CDR3 is TGTGCCAGCTCACCACTAGCGGGAGACTCCTACGAGCAGTACTTC. Amino acid sequence: CASSPLAGDSYEQYF.

The CDR3 bases are TGTGCCAGTAGCCTCGGACAGTTAGAGACCCAGTACTTC. Amino acids: CASSLGQLETQYF. This chain uses TRBV19 with TRBJ2-5, with D possibly being TRBD1 (6 bases). Germline values: CDR1 LNHDA, CDR2 SQIVND (reference sequence). The CDR3 runs to 13 residues. V lost 6 bases and J lost 4, with 12 bases in between.

The V call is TRBV4-1, the J call TRBJ2-5; D gene unclear. CDR1 and CDR2 from the germline V gene are MGHRA and YSYEKL. The CDR3 is 15 amino acids. V was trimmed by 0 bases and J by 2 bases, leaving 10 bases between them. The CDR3 sequence is CASSQDLRRQETQYF. The CDR3 nucleotides are TGCGCCAGCAGCCAAGATTTGAGAAGACAAGAGACCCAGTACTTC.

In nucleotides, the CDR3 is TGCAGCGTTGGTCAGGGGGTCTCTGGAAACACCATATATTTT. It specifies CSVGQGVSGNTIYF. This chain joins TRBV29-1 and TRBJ1-3; the match to TRBD1 covers 7 bases. This CDR3 has 14 amino acids. V dropped 4 bases and J dropped 0; count of bases not matched to a gene: 3. CDR1 is SQVTM, CDR2 ANQGSEA, per germline. The full variable domain, in which reference TRBV29-1 and TRBJ1-3 provide the parts outside the CDR3, is SAVISQKPSRDICQRGTSLTIQCQVDSQVTMMFWYRQQPGQSLTLIATANQGSEATYESGFVIDKFPISRPNLTFSTLTVSNMSPEDSSIYLCSVGQGVSGNTIYFGEGSWLTVV.

The genes are TRBV11-2 and TRBJ1-3, with no clear D. CDR1 and CDR2 from the germline V gene are SGHAT and FQNNGV. The germline V and J ends were trimmed by 5 bases and 1 base, with 6 bases remaining between them. There are 13 residues in the CDR3. The CDR3 bases are TGTGCCAGCAGCCTCCGATCTGGAAACACCATATATTTT. As protein: CASSLRSGNTIYF.